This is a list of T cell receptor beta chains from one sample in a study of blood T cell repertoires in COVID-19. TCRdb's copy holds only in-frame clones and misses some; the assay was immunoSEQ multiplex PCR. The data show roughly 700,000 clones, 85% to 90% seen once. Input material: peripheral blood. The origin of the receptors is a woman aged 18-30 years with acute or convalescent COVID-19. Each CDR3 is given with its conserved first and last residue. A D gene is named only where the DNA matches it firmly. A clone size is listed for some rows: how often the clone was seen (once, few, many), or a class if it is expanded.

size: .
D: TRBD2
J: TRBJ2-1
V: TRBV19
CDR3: CATMGRGINEQFF
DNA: TGTGCCACAATGGGGAGGGGCATCAATGAGCAGTTCTTC

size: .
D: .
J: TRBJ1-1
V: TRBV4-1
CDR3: CASSPDALRGYTEAFF
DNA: TGCGCCAGCAGCCCCGACGCCCTCCGGGGTTACACTGAAGCTTTCTTT

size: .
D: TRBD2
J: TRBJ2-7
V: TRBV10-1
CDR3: CAIIIFRLAGDEQYF
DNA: TGCGCCATCATTATCTTTAGACTAGCGGGGGACGAGCAGTACTTC

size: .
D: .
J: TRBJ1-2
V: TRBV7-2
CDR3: CASSPGTSGYTF
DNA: TGTGCCAGCAGCCCTGGGACATCGGGCTACACCTTC

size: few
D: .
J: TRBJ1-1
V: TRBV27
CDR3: CASSPQENTEAFF
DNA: TGTGCCAGCAGCCCGCAGGAGAACACTGAAGCTTTCTTT

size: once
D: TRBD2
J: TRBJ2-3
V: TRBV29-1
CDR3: CSVINLAGGLTDTQYF
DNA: TGCAGCGTAATCAATCTAGCGGGGGGCTTAACAGATACGCAGTATTTT

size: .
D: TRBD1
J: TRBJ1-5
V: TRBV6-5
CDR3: CASRKQGINQPQHF
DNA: TGTGCCAGCAGAAAACAGGGGATCAATCAGCCCCAGCATTTT

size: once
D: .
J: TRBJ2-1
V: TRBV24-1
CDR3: CATSERNEQFF
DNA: TGTGCCACCAGTGAGAGGAATGAGCAGTTCTTC

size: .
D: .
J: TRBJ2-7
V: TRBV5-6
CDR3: CASSSSGEYYEQYF
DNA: TGTGCCAGCAGCTCCTCGGGGGAATACTACGAGCAGTACTTC

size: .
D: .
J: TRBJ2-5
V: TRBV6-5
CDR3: CASNDRPEETQYF
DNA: TGTGCCTCCAACGATAGACCGGAGGAGACCCAGTACTTC

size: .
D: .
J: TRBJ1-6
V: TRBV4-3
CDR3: CASSQILQGNSPLHF
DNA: TGCGCCAGCAGCCAAATACTTCAGGGAAATTCACCCCTCCACTTT

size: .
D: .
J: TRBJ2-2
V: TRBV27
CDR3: CASSLRRNTGELFF
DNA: TGTGCCAGCAGTTTACGCAGGAACACCGGGGAGCTGTTTTTT

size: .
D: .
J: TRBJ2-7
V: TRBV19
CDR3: CASSTPGGEQYF
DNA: TGTGCCAGTAGTACACCCGGAGGGGAGCAGTACTTC

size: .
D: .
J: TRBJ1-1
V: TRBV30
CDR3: CALNQGGNTEAFF
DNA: TGTGCCTTGAATCAGGGCGGAAACACTGAAGCTTTCTTT

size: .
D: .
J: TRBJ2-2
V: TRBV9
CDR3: CASSPGTNTGELFF
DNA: TGTGCCAGCAGCCCAGGGACTAACACCGGGGAGCTGTTTTTT

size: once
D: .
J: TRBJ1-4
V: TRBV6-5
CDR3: CASLDYDEKLFF
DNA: TGTGCCAGTCTGGACTACGATGAAAAACTGTTTTTT

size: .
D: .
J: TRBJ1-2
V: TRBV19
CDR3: CASSIHRDSGGYGYTF
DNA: TGTGCCAGTAGTATTCACAGGGATTCAGGTGGATATGGCTACACCTTC

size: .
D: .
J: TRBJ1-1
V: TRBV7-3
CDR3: CASSQGGWNTEAFF
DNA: TGTGCCAGCAGCCAGGGAGGGTGGAACACTGAAGCTTTCTTT

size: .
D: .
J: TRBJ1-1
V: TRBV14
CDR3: CASSQVRNTEAFF
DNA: TGTGCCAGCAGCCAAGTGAGGAACACTGAAGCTTTCTTT

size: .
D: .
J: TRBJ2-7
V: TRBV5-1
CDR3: CASSSLLTASPEQYF
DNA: TGCGCCAGCAGCTCCCTTCTGACAGCCAGCCCAGAGCAGTACTTC

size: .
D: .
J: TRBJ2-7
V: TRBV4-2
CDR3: CASSPPDSYEQYF
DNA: TGTGCCAGCAGCCCTCCGGACAGCTACGAGCAGTACTTC

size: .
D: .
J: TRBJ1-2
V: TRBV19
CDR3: CASSIQKKPIYGYTF
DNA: TGTGCCAGTAGTATTCAAAAAAAGCCGATCTATGGCTACACCTTC

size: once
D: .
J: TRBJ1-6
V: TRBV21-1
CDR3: CASSTLGPYNSPLHF
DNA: TGTGCCAGCAGCACACTAGGACCCTATAATTCACCCCTCCACTTT

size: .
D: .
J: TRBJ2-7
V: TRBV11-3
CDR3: CASSFLGGYEQYF
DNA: TGTGCCAGCAGCTTCTTAGGGGGCTACGAGCAGTACTTC

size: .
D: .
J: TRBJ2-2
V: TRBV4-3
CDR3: CASSQEVATGELFF
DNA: TGCGCCAGCAGCCAAGAGGTAGCCACCGGGGAGCTGTTTTTT

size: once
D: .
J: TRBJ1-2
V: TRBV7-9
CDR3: CASSLAGQTHGYTF
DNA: TGTGCCAGCAGCTTAGCTGGGCAGACCCATGGCTACACCTTC

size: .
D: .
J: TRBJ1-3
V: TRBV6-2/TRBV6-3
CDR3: CASSYWSRGNTIYF
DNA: TGTGCCAGCAGTTACTGGTCTAGAGGAAACACCATATATTTT

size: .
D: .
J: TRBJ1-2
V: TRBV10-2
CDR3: CASSESQGNGYTF
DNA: TGCGCCAGCAGTGAGTCCCAGGGTAACGGCTACACCTTC

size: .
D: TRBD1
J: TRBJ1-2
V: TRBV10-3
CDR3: CAISDFDRVDYGYTF
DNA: TGTGCCATCAGTGACTTCGACAGGGTGGACTATGGCTACACCTTC

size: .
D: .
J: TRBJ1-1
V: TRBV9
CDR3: CASSPHGGVNTEAFF
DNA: TGTGCCAGCAGCCCTCACGGGGGAGTGAACACTGAAGCTTTCTTT

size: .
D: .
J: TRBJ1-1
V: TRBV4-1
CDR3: CASSQGGAEAFF
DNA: TGCGCCAGCAGCCAAGGGGGGGCTGAAGCTTTCTTT

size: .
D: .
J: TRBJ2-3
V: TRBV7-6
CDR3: CASSPGLTDTQYF
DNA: TGTGCCAGCAGTCCCGGTCTCACAGATACGCAGTATTTT

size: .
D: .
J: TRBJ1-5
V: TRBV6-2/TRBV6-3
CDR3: CASSYADSHQPQHF
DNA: TGTGCCAGCAGTTACGCGGACAGCCATCAGCCCCAGCATTTT

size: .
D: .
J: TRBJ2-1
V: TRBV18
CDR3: CASSPGLQGPIYNEQFF
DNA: TGTGCCAGCTCACCAGGACTCCAGGGGCCCATATACAATGAGCAGTTCTTC

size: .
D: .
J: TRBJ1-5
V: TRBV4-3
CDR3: CASSQEGGVNQPQHF
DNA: TGCGCCAGCAGCCAAGAAGGCGGGGTTAATCAGCCCCAGCATTTT

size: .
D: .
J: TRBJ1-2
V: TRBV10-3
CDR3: CAISDSDRNNYGYTF
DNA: TGTGCCATCAGTGACTCCGACAGAAATAACTATGGCTACACCTTC

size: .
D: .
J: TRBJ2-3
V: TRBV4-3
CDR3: CASSHHGGTSSTDTQYF
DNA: TGCGCCAGCAGCCATCACGGAGGGACCTCTAGCACAGATACGCAGTATTTT

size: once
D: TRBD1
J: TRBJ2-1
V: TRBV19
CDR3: CASRSSGTGFYNEQFF
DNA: TGTGCCAGTAGGTCATCCGGGACAGGCTTCTACAATGAGCAGTTCTTC

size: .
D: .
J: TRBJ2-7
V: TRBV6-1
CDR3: CASSEAAGSSYEQYF
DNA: TGTGCCAGCAGTGAAGCGGCGGGAAGCTCCTACGAGCAGTACTTC

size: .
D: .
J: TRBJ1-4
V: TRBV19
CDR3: CASSRRAGAPTNEKLFF
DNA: TGTGCCAGTAGCCGAAGGGCAGGGGCCCCAACTAATGAAAAACTGTTTTTT